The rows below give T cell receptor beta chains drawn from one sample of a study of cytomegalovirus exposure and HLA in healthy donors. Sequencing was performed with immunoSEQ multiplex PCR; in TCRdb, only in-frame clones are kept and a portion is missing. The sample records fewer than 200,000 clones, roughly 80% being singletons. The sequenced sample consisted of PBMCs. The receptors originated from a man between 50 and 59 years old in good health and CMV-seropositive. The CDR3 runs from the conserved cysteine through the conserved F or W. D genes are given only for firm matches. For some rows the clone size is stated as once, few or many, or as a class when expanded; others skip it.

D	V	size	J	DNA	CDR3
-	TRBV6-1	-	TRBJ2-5	TGTGCCAGCAGTGACAACGGGGGACGGAGCCTAAAAGAGACCCAGTACTTC	CASSDNGGRSLKETQYF
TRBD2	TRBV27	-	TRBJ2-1	TGTGCCAGCAGACTAGCGGGAGGGGGGGTATACAATGAGCAGTTCTTC	CASRLAGGGVYNEQFF
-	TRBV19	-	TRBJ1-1	TGTGCCAGTAGTGTACAGGTTGGGGACACTGAAGCTTTCTTT	CASSVQVGDTEAFF
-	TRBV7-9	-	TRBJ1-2	TGTGCCAGCAGCCCCGAGAAGGGGGGCTACACCTTC	CASSPEKGGYTF
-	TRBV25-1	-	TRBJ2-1	TGTGCCAGCAGTGGGCGGCACTCCTACAATGAGCAGTTCTTC	CASSGRHSYNEQFF
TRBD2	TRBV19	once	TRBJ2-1	TGTGCCAGTAGTATTCGGGAGGGATACAATGAGCAGTTCTTC	CASSIREGYNEQFF
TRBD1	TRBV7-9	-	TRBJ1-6	TGTGCCAGCAGCCGCCCGGACAGGGACACTTCACCCCTCCACTTT	CASSRPDRDTSPLHF
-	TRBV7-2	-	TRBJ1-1	TGTGCCAGCAGCCCATTGGCAGACACTGAAGCTTTCTTT	CASSPLADTEAFF
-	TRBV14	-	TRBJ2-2	TGTGCCAGCAGCCAAGATCGTGCGGCAGGGGAAACCGGGGAGCTGTTTTTT	CASSQDRAAGETGELFF
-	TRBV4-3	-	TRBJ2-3	TGCGCCAGCAGCCAGAACTGGGCGGATACGCAGTATTTT	CASSQNWADTQYF
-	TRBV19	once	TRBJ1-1	TGTGCCAGTAGTATAGTCCCGGGCACTGAAGCTTTCTTT	CASSIVPGTEAFF
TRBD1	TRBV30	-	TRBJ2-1	TGTGCCTGGAGAAACAGGGGCTACAATGAGCAGTTCTTC	CAWRNRGYNEQFF
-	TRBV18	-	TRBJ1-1	TGTGCCAGCTCAACAGTACAGAACACTGAAGCTTTCTTT	CASSTVQNTEAFF
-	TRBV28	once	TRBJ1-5	TGTGCCAGCAGTTCCCCCCCGGGTCAGCCCCAGCATTTT	CASSSPPGQPQHF
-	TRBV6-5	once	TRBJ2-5	TGTGCCAGCAGCTACTCGTGGAGGGCACAAGAGACCCAGTACTTC	CASSYSWRAQETQYF
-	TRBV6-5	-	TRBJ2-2	TGTGCCAGCAGTGATGCGGGCAACACCGGGGAGCTGTTTTTT	CASSDAGNTGELFF
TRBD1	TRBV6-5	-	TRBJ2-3	TGTGCCAGCAGTCCGCCGGGACAGGGGTCAGATACGCAGTATTTT	CASSPPGQGSDTQYF
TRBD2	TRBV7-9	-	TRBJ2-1	TGTGCCAGCAGTCTCCCCGGGGGGGCCTACAATGAGCAGTTCTTC	CASSLPGGAYNEQFF
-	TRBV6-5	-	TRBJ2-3	TGTGCCAGCAGTTACCGCCTAGCTAATACGCAGTATTTT	CASSYRLANTQYF
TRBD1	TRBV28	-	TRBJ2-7	TGTGCCAGCAGTTTAGGGCAGGGGGCCTACGAGCAGTACTTC	CASSLGQGAYEQYF
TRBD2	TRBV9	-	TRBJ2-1	TGTGCCAGCAGCCCGCAACGGGGGACTAGCGGGAAGGTGTCCTACAATGAGCAGTTCTTC	CASSPQRGTSGKVSYNEQFF
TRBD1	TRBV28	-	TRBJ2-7	TGTGCCAGCAGTATCCAGGGGGTGGGCTCCTACGAGCAGTACTTC	CASSIQGVGSYEQYF
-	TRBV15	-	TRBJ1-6	TGTGCCACCGGGGCCGGGACATTAAACTATAATTCACCCCTCCACTTT	CATGAGTLNYNSPLHF
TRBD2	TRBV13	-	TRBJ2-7	TGTGCCAGCAGCTTAGGGGCTAGCGGGAGCCGCTACGAGCAGTACTTC	CASSLGASGSRYEQYF
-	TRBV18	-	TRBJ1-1	TGTGCCAGCTCACCGAGAGGTAACGTGCTTGAAGCTTTCTTT	CASSPRGNVLEAFF
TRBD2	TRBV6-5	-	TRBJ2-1	TGTGCCAGCAGGGGACTAGCGCGCGAGCAGTTCTTC	CASRGLAREQFF
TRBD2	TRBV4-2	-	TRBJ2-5	TGTGCCAGCAGCCAAGATTCAACCCCTAGCGGGGAAGAGACCCAGTACTTC	CASSQDSTPSGEETQYF
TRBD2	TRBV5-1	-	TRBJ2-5	TGCGCCAGCAGCCCGGGTAGCGGGGTCAAAGAGACCCAGTACTTC	CASSPGSGVKETQYF
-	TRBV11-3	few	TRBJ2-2	TGTGCCAGCAGTTACAGGGACGGGGAGCTGTTTTTT	CASSYRDGELFF
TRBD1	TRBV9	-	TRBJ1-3	TGTGCCAGCAGCGTCCGGGACAGGGGAAACACCATATATTTT	CASSVRDRGNTIYF
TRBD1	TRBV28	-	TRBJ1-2	TGTGCCAGCAGTTTGTTACGACAGGGGAAAAACTATGGCTACACCTTC	CASSLLRQGKNYGYTF
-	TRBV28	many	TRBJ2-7	TGTGCCAGCACGAATGAGGGCTCCCTGTCCTACGAGCAGTACTTC	CASTNEGSLSYEQYF
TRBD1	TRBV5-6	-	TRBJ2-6	TGTGCCAGCAGATACAGGGGTCGTGGGGCCAACGTCCTGACTTTC	CASRYRGRGANVLTF
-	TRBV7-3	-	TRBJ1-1	TGTGCCAGCAGCTTAAATCCGGGGACTGAAGCTTTCTTT	CASSLNPGTEAFF
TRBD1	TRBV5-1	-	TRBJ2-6	TGCGCCAGCAGCTGGGTAACAGGGGCTGGGGCCAACGTCCTGACTTTC	CASSWVTGAGANVLTF
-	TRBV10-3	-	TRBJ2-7	TGTGCCATCAGGAGACTAGGTTACGAGCAGTACTTC	CAIRRLGYEQYF